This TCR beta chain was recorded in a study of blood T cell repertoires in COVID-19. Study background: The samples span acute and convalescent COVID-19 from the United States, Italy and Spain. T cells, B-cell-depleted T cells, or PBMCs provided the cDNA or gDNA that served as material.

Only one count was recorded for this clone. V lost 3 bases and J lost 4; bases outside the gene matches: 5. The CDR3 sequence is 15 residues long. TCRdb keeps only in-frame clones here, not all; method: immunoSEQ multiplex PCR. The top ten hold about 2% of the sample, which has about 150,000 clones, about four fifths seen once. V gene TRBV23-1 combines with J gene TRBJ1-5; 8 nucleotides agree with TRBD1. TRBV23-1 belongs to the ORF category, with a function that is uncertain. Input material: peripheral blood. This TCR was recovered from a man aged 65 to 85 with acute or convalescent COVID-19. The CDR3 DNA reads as TGCGCCAGCAGTCACCTGGACAGGGCGAATCAGCCCCAGCATTTT. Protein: CASSHLDRANQPQHF.